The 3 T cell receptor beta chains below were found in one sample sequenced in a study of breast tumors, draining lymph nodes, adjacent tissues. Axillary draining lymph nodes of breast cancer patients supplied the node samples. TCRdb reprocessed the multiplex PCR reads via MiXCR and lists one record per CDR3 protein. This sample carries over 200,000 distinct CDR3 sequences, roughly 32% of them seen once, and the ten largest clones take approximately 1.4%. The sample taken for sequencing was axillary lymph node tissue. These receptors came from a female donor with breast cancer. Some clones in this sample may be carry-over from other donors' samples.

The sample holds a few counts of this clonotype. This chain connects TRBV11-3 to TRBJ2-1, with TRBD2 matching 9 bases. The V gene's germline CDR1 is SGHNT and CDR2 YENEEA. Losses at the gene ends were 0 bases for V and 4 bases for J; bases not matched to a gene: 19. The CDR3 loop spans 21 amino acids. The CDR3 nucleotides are TGTGCCAGCAGCTTAGATGCCCCCCGCTCGGTTAGCGGGAGATGGTACAATGAGCAGTTCTTC. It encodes CASSLDAPRSVSGRWYNEQFF. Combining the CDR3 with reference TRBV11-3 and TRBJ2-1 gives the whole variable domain EAGVVQSPRYKIIEKKQPVAFWCNPISGHNTLYWYLQNLGQGPELLIRYENEEAVDDSQLPKDRFSAERLKGVDSTLKIQPAELGDSAVYLCASSLDAPRSVSGRWYNEQFFGPGTRLTVL.

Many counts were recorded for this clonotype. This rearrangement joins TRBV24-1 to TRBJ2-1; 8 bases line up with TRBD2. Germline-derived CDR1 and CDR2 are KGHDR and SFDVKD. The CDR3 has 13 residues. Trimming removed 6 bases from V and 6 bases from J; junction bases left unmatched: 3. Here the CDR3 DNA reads TGTGCCACCAGTAGCGGGAGTGTCAATGAGCAGTTCTTC. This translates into CATSSGSVNEQFF.

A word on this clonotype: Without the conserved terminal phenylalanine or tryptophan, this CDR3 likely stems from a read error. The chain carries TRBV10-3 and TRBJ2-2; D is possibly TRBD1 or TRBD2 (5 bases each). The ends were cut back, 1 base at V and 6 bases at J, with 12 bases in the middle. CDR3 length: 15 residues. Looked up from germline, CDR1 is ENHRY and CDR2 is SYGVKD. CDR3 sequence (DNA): TGTGCCATCAGTGAGTGCCCGGGGCTTCCCGGGGAGCTGTTTCTT. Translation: CAISECPGLPGELFL.